Below are 8 T cell receptor beta chains sequenced from a single sample in a study of T cells in Graves' hyperthyroidism and ophthalmopathy. Amplification targeted TCR beta CDR3 regions from RNA transcripts. TCR CDR3 underwent first-round RT-PCR with the HTBI primer set. TCRdb used MiXCR to reprocess the multiplex PCR reads, holding one entry per CDR3 protein. The sample yields about 640,000 distinct CDR3 sequences, less than 25% seen once. Material: blood. These receptors all stem from a man aged 30 to 39 with Graves' ophthalmopathy.

This clonotype was seen more than once but under ten times. The chain uses TRBV19 and TRBJ2-2; 8 bases are a match to TRBD1. V trimming: 7 bases; J trimming: 0 bases; junction bases outside the gene matches: 10. The length of the CDR3 is 17 residues. Germline CDR1 reads LNHDA; CDR2 reads SQIVND (reference sequence). CDR3 DNA: TGTGCCAGTACTGGCAGGGGGCTTTTAGCGAACACCGGGGAGCTGTTTTTT. Protein product: CASTGRGLLANTGELFF.

This clonotype occurred many times. The chain couples TRBV27 to TRBJ1-2; D call uncertain. This CDR3 spans 15 amino acids. V lost 6 bases and J lost 0, with 14 bases in between. The germline V gene has CDR1 MNHEY and CDR2 SMNVEV (reference sequence). CDR3 loop: CASSPWIGSNYGYTF. CDR3 DNA: TGTGCCAGCAGCCCCTGGATCGGATCTAACTATGGCTACACCTTC.

V is TRBV5-4 and J is TRBJ1-6; 9 bases fit TRBD1. The CDR3 contains 15 residues. CDR1 SGHNT and CDR2 YYREEE come from the germline V gene (reference sequence). V shed 4 bases and J 7 bases; nucleotides not matched to a gene: 6. The DNA for the CDR3 is TGTGCCAGCAGCCTACAGACAGGGGGGAATTCACCCCTCCACTTT. Its translation: CASSLQTGGNSPLHF.

The genes are TRBV3-1 and TRBJ2-4; D may be TRBD2 (6 bases). This CDR3 region has 16 residues. V lost 0 bases to trimming and J lost 3 bases, with 12 bases between them. Per the germline V gene, CDR1 is LGHDT and CDR2 is YNNKEL (reference sequence). The CDR3 DNA reads as TGTGCCAGCAGCCAAGATCCGGTAGCGGTCAAAAACATTCAGTACTTC. This sequence encodes CASSQDPVAVKNIQYF.

This clonotype has at least ten counts. The chain is built from TRBV7-6 and TRBJ2-1, with TRBD2 matching 8 bases. The V gene's germline CDR1 is SGHVS and CDR2 FNYEAQ. The CDR3 runs to 19 residues. V was pared by 8 bases and J by 3 bases, with 21 bases of the junction left unmatched. Here the CDR3 reads CASARSRAGTRGYYNEQFF. CDR3 DNA: TGTGCCAGCGCCCGCAGTCGCGCGGGGACTAGGGGTTACTACAATGAGCAGTTCTTC.

This clonotype was seen a handful of times. The chain joins TRBV7-9 to TRBJ2-1, with 8 bases that match TRBD2. CDR3 length equals 15 residues. Trimming cost V 6 bases and J 0 bases; bases outside gene matches: 4. Germline V CDR1 and CDR2: SEHNR, FQNEAQ (reference sequence). CDR3 sequence (DNA): TGTGCCAGCAGGGAAAGCGGGAGCTCCTACAATGAGCAGTTCTTC. Translated: CASRESGSSYNEQFF.

This chain connects TRBV5-1 to TRBJ2-3; the D is unclear. V gave up 0 bases and J gave up 2 bases, with 13 bases separating them. The germline V gene encodes CDR1 SGHRS and CDR2 YFSETQ. The CDR3 is 16 residues long. CDR3 DNA sequence: TGCGCCAGCAGCTTGGCCTGGGGTATTTCCACAGATACGCAGTATTTT. Protein sequence: CASSLAWGISTDTQYF.

In this sample, this clonotype turned up many times. V gene TRBV12-3 or TRBV12-4 combines with J gene TRBJ2-3, with TRBD2 matching 12 bases. V lost 5 bases to trimming and J lost 6 bases; unmatched junction nucleotides: 9. This CDR3 is built from 16 residues. CDR3 sequence: CASSPLAGGPGDTQYF. In DNA form, the CDR3 reads TGTGCCAGCAGTCCCCTAGCGGGAGGGCCCGGGGATACGCAGTATTTT.